In its sample, the clone carrying this T cell receptor beta chain was seen a few times. As yet, its antigen is unknown. This CDR3 is 15 amino acids long. The ends lost 5 bases at V and 3 bases at J; junction bases unmatched: 9. Germline CDR1 WNHNN, CDR2 SYGVQD (reference sequence). The entry originates in a study of cytomegalovirus exposure and HLA in healthy donors. Study background: The roughly 120 million unique TCR beta sequences, from around 200 million T cells, were found by an earlier analysis.

Whole-study results and caveats: It was reported that the classifier diagnosed cytomegalovirus status with high specificity and sensitivity in both the original and validation cohorts. HLA-A and HLA-B allele assignments for most subjects were reportedly predicted accurately using TCR beta sequences. Researchers left out some V segments, among them TRBV6-2 and TRBV6-3, as indistinguishable.

This PCR relied on a set of 60 Vbeta primers and 13 Jbeta primers. Here immunoSEQ multiplex PCR was the method, and the copy in TCRdb shows in-frame clones only, minus some. The sample includes some 240,000 clones, around 90% of them seen just once. The chain combines TRBV10-1 with TRBJ1-1, with 7 positions matching TRBD1. The origin of this receptor is a girl aged 2 to 9 in good health and CMV-seronegative. Sequencing was performed on PBMCs. The CDR3 loop reads CASSPTTGAYTEAFF. DNA of the CDR3: TGCGCCAGCAGTCCTACTACAGGGGCGTACACTGAAGCTTTCTTT.